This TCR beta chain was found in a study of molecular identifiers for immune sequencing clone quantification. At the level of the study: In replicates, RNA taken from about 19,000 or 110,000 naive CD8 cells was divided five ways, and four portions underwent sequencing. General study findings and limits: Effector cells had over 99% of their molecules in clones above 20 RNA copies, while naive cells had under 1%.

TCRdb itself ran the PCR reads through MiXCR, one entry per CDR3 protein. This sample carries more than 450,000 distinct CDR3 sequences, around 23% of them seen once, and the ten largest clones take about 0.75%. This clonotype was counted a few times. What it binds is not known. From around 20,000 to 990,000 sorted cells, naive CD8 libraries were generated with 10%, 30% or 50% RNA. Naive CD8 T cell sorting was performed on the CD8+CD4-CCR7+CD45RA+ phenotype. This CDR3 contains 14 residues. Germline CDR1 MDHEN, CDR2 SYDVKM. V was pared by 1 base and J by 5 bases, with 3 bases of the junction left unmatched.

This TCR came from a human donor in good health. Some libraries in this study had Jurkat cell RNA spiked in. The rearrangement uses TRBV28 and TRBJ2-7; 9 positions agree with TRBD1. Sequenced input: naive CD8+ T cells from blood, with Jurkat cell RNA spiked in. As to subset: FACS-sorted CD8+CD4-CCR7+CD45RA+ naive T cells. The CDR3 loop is CASSLLYRGHEQYF. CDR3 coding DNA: TGTGCCAGCAGTTTATTGTACAGGGGGCACGAGCAGTACTTC.